This paragraph reports one TCR beta chain. Its antigen remains unknown. This sample was included in a study of STAT3 mutations in large granular lymphocyte leukemia. Study-wide findings and caveats: In T-cell large granular lymphocyte leukemia, about half of patients showed multiple immunodominant subclonotypes.

Method: immunoSEQ multiplex PCR; TCRdb's copy keeps in-frame clones and lacks some. The table has about 19,000 clones, over 80% seen once. The sequence came from a man aged 55 to 70 with T-cell large granular lymphocyte leukemia. Some clones in this sample may be carry-over from other donors' samples. The sequencing sample was made of peripheral blood mononuclear cells.

The CDR3 here is CASSHGQRGDEQFF. The CDR3 bases are TGTGCCAGCAGTCATGGGCAGCGGGGCGATGAGCAGTTCTTC. The chain couples TRBV25-1 to TRBJ2-1, with 7 bases that match TRBD2. Trimming removed 5 bases from V and 8 bases from J; junction bases left unmatched: 9. Germline CDR1 reads MGHDK; CDR2 reads SYGVNS. The CDR3 runs to 14 residues. The full variable domain, in which reference TRBV25-1 and TRBJ2-1 provide the parts outside the CDR3, is EADIYQTPRYLVIGTGKKITLECSQTMGHDKMYWYQQDPGMELHLIHYSYGVNSTEKGDLSSESTVSRIRTEHFPLTLESARPSHTSQYLCASSHGQRGDEQFFGPGTRLTVL.